These 7 T cell receptor beta chains came from one sample sequenced in a study of T cell responses to AZD1222 COVID-19 vaccine. Produced via immunoSEQ multiplex PCR; TCRdb's table is partial and in-frame only. Here the sample spans some 150,000 clones, 88% being singletons. The material was peripheral blood, obtained on day 0 of AZD1222 vaccination. The receptors come from an adult in good health.

The rearrangement links TRBV30 to TRBJ2-2; no definite D call. The CDR3 runs to 14 residues. Trimming removed 0 bases at V and 6 bases at J, with 11 bases between. Germline CDR1 reads GTSNPN; CDR2 reads SVGIG (reference sequence). For the CDR3, the DNA is TGTGCCTGGAGTGTACTAATAGAATCCGGGGAGCTGTTTTTT. It is translated as CAWSVLIESGELFF.

The chain uses TRBV7-9 and TRBJ1-2; 7 bases fit TRBD1. This CDR3 has 16 amino acids. V gave up 0 bases and J gave up 0 bases; unmatched junction bases: 4. Germline CDR1 reads SEHNR; CDR2 reads FQNEAQ (reference sequence). The CDR3 DNA is TGTGCCAGCAGCTTAGCGGGGACAGCGCCTAACTATGGCTACACCTTC. This codes for CASSLAGTAPNYGYTF. Supplemented by reference TRBV7-9 and TRBJ1-2, the full variable domain reads DTGVSQNPRHKITKRGQNVTFRCDPISEHNRLYWYRQTLGQGPEFLTYFQNEAQLEKSRLLSDRFSAERPKGSFSTLEIQRTEQGDSAMYLCASSLAGTAPNYGYTFGSGTRLTVV.

The chain uses TRBV4-1 and TRBJ2-2; D is unclear. CDR1 MGHRA and CDR2 YSYEKL come from the germline V gene. Trimming took off 2 bases at V and 5 bases at J, with 9 bases between the two ends. The CDR3 loop spans 14 amino acids. Here the CDR3 reads CASSQPTTTGELFF. CDR3 nucleotides: TGCGCCAGCAGCCAACCAACTACAACCGGGGAGCTGTTTTTT.

The chain links TRBV28 to TRBJ2-1; TRBD1 agrees at 9 bases. V shed 2 bases, J shed 9 bases, and the junction held 5 bases outside the gene matches. CDR3 length: 14 amino acids. The V gene's germline CDR1 is MDHEN and CDR2 SYDVKM. CDR3 coding DNA: TGTGCCAGCAGTTTAACGGGACAGGGTGGTGAGCAGTTCTTC. Encoded protein: CASSLTGQGGEQFF.

The V call is TRBV28, the J call TRBJ1-5; D remains unclear. This CDR3 has 12 amino acids. Germline V lookup: CDR1 MDHEN, CDR2 SYDVKM. The V end lost 3 bases, the J end lost 6 bases, and 6 bases lay between the germline ends. CDR3 bases: TGTGCCAGCAGTTTGACTGGTCAGCCCCAGCATTTT. It specifies CASSLTGQPQHF.

The chain has TRBV24-1 and TRBJ2-1; 8 bases are shared with TRBD2. CDR1 and CDR2 (germline): KGHDR, SFDVKD. The CDR3 runs 17 residues. J gave up 0 bases and V 2 bases, and 5 bases lay outside the gene matches. The DNA of the CDR3 is TGTGCCACCAGTGATTCGGGAGGGACGGGCTCCTACAATGAGCAGTTCTTC. It is translated as CATSDSGGTGSYNEQFF.

The chain carries TRBV7-3 and TRBJ2-7; TRBD1 matches 10 bases. The CDR3 loop spans 15 amino acids. Germline CDR1 reads SGHTA; CDR2 reads FQGTGA. The junction had 1 base not matched to a gene; V was cut back by 0 bases and J by 2 bases. CDR3: CASSLTGQGPYEQYF. CDR3 in DNA: TGTGCCAGCAGCTTAACGGGACAGGGGCCCTACGAGCAGTACTTC. The full variable domain, in which reference TRBV7-3 and TRBJ2-7 provide the parts outside the CDR3, is GAGVSQTPSNKVTEKGKYVELRCDPISGHTALYWYRQSLGQGPEFLIYFQGTGAADDSGLPNDRFFAVRPEGSVSTLKIQRTERGDSAVYLCASSLTGQGPYEQYFGPGTRLTVT.